What follows describes a single TCR beta chain. The data originate from a study of OX40 agonist ivuxolimab in advanced cancers. The repertoire was sequenced with immunoSEQ multiplex PCR; TCRdb's copy has only in-frame clones and lacks some. The data contain around 46,000 clones, 86% of them singletons. The V end was cut by 2 bases, the J end by 3 bases, with 10 bases between. Germline assignment: CDR1 MNHEY and CDR2 SVGAGI. The CDR3 totals 15 residues. Exclusion applied to patients with autoimmune disease history or systemic immunosuppression. J is TRBJ1-4 and V is TRBV6-5; the D is unclear. The clonotype was recovered from an adult with an advanced solid tumor such as melanoma, head and neck, liver or kidney cancer. This specimen was CD4+ or CD8+ T cells sorted from blood, taken in a trial of the OX40 agonist ivuxolimab. CDR3 protein: CASSYRALANEKLFF. The CDR3 DNA follows: TGTGCCAGCAGTTACAGGGCTTTGGCTAATGAAAAACTGTTTTTT.